The rows below give T cell receptor beta chains drawn from one sample of a study of OX40 agonist ivuxolimab in advanced cancers. TCRdb keeps only in-frame clones here, not all; method: immunoSEQ multiplex PCR. The sample contains about 150,000 clones, 85% to 95% of which appear only once. This sample comprised CD4+ or CD8+ T cells sorted from blood, obtained in a trial of the OX40 agonist ivuxolimab. These TCRs come from an adult with an advanced solid tumor such as melanoma, head and neck, liver or kidney cancer. CDR3s include the opening cysteine and the closing phenylalanine or tryptophan. D genes are given only for firm matches.

TRBD1	TRBV11-3	TRBJ2-1	CASSYRGTPYNEQFF
TRBD2	TRBV7-9	TRBJ2-7	CASRYGTGLAGGEQYF
NA	TRBV19	TRBJ1-3	CASSAGERASGNTIYF
NA	TRBV28	TRBJ1-5	CASTQPDSPNQPQHF
NA	TRBV21-1	TRBJ2-1	CASSSYRRDRLYNEQFF
NA	TRBV9	TRBJ2-7	CASSTSGGQPYEQYF
TRBD1	TRBV6-5	TRBJ1-5	CASRPTGDNQPQHF
TRBD1	TRBV5-1	TRBJ1-2	CASSFDRVDYGYTF
NA	TRBV6-1	TRBJ1-1	CASRAGGGSNTEAFF
TRBD1	TRBV7-2	TRBJ1-4	CASSLPGQGARFF
TRBD1	TRBV5-1	TRBJ2-2	CASSWTGDTGELFF
TRBD1	TRBV27	TRBJ1-2	CASSVSGGAGYGYTF
NA	TRBV7-2	TRBJ1-2	CASSLDSNNYGYTF
NA	TRBV28	TRBJ2-5	CASSTASMALKETQYF
TRBD2	TRBV4-3	TRBJ2-1	CASSQATLAGPYNEQFF
TRBD2	TRBV4-3	TRBJ2-7	CASSQLGLAGGNEQYF
NA	TRBV5-1	TRBJ1-3	CASSLAPVSGNTIYF
NA	TRBV27	TRBJ1-1	CASSLGLGSVEAFF
NA	TRBV15	TRBJ2-3	CATSRDPRSTDTQYF
TRBD1	TRBV28	TRBJ1-4	CASSRDRGGSEKLFF
NA	TRBV20-1	TRBJ2-3	CSAHRADTQYF
NA	TRBV7-2	TRBJ1-1	CASSSTGSHTEAFF
TRBD1	TRBV7-9	TRBJ1-1	CASSSQGGWTTEAFF
TRBD2	TRBV6-5	TRBJ2-1	CASLPGLGSNEQFF
TRBD2	TRBV18	TRBJ2-5	CASSPTSGGKETQYF
NA	TRBV27	TRBJ2-7	CASSRDGLFYEQYF
NA	TRBV28	TRBJ1-2	CASSFRAYGYTF
NA	TRBV2	TRBJ2-1	CASSENAPNNEQFF
TRBD1	TRBV28	TRBJ1-6	CASSEIGGAYLSPLHF
NA	TRBV28	TRBJ2-7	CASSGRSLSSYEQYF
NA	TRBV28	TRBJ2-1	CAAQMSSYNEQFF
NA	TRBV11-3	TRBJ1-1	CASSLDSSQNTEAFF
TRBD1	TRBV10-3	TRBJ2-7	CAISERTGMTYEQYF
TRBD2	TRBV4-3	TRBJ2-2	CASSQGPGLNPTGELFF
NA	TRBV4-3	TRBJ1-2	CASSQGGFSNYGYTF